The rows below give T cell receptor beta chains drawn from one sample of a study of liver allograft versus peripheral blood T cells. TCRdb itself ran the reads through MiXCR, one entry per CDR3 protein. The profile shows 6,500 to 9,000 distinct CDR3 sequences, about a fifth of them singletons. The receptors were gathered from a human patient who had a liver transplant. The graft donor may be the source of some T cells. Both conserved end residues are part of each CDR3. The order of the fields is V gene, CDR3 protein.

>TRBV12-3/TRBV12-4
CASSQNPTGTEAFF
>TRBV6-1
CASSEFGGRGYTNTEAFF
>TRBV19
CASSVRDRGVEAFF
>TRBV9
CASAGGGGYGYTF
>TRBV7-9
CASSPLGGQARIYF
>TRBV12-3/TRBV12-4
CASSFGSMDYEQYF
>TRBV27
CASSSNRYEQYF
>TRBV29-1
CSVETGTDLQGSGNTIYF
>TRBV29-1
CSVEGGAGSNYEQYF
>TRBV27
CASARRNRVDGVGANVLTF
>TRBV5-6
CASSYGPYEQYF
>TRBV12-3/TRBV12-4
CASRRGVTEAFF
>TRBV29-1
CSVGGVNTEAFF
>TRBV27
CASGGVQTNEKLFF
>TRBV11-2
CASKVGGGELFF
>TRBV5-5
CASSLGTGGEQYF
>TRBV15
CATSSPEGLGGYTF
>TRBV6-1
CASSEAEDRGTEAFF
>TRBV2
CASIGTGAWTEAFF
>TRBV13
CASSFGLSPSEQYF
>TRBV9
CASSVALAAYNEQFF
>TRBV7-9
CASSVGGETVYEQYF
>TRBV6-1
CASSEEEGDRGVGGYTF
>TRBV6-5
CASSYGLGYGENTEAFF
>TRBV12-3/TRBV12-4
CASTSGASNYGYTF
>TRBV12-3/TRBV12-4
CASSSGIGYGYTF
>TRBV27
CASSSAPPPAWGYTF
>TRBV9
CASSVSGGVNEQFF
>TRBV27
CASSPGSGNTIYF
>TRBV19
CASSDPAQGYEQYF
>TRBV18
CASSHGPNRGRYTGELFF
>TRBV20-1
CSAPFPGQGDGYTF
>TRBV5-4
CASSARGDAEAFF
>TRBV15
CVTVEGGAGNQPQHF
>TRBV6-1
CASRGLAGGKNEQYF
>TRBV7-9
CASLLNTEAFF
>TRBV19
CASRTREGEKLFF
>TRBV6-2/TRBV6-3
CASTPPQTYEQYF
>TRBV19
CASSIEGGGTEAFF
>TRBV27
CASSSKGAGGANVLTF
>TRBV29-1
CSVVGGVRTEAFF
>TRBV5-5
CASSSQRYEQYF
>TRBV10-3
CAPQGASGDHEQYF
>TRBV12-5
CAHLPGVPPYGYTF
>TRBV14
CASSQTPGGEYGYTF
>TRBV4-1
CASSQDRSGTAYEAFF
>TRBV12-3/TRBV12-4
CASSRESGGPLYGYTF
>TRBV6-5
CASSYSRAGYGYTF
>TRBV2
CASSPVDGQGGYEQYF
>TRBV7-9
CASTPEAFF
>TRBV7-9
CASSPGQPEGQYF
>TRBV19
CASHEGARNSPLHF
>TRBV5-6
CASSWRTVPSYEQYF
>TRBV19
CASSIIGSRTEAFF
>TRBV5-5
CASSISGDPNEQFF